What follows are 22 T cell receptor beta chains derived from one specimen sequenced in a study of OX40 agonist ivuxolimab in advanced cancers. The data were produced by immunoSEQ multiplex PCR, yet TCRdb's version contains in-frame clones alone and is incomplete. The sample has approximately 53,000 clones, 85% to 95% seen once. The input for sequencing was CD4+ or CD8+ T cells sorted from blood, taken in a trial of the OX40 agonist ivuxolimab. Source of these receptors: an adult with an advanced solid tumor such as melanoma, head and neck, liver or kidney cancer.

This chain connects TRBV11-2 to TRBJ2-1; 8 bases agree with TRBD2. Losses at the gene ends were 3 bases for V and 8 bases for J; bases not matched to a gene: 6. This CDR3 has 14 residues. Germline values: CDR1 SGHAT, CDR2 FQNNGV. Here the CDR3 DNA reads TGTGCCAGCAGCTTGGGCGGGAGGAGGGATGAGCAGTTCTTC. Its translation is CASSLGGRRDEQFF.

This clone was counted a single time. The CDR3 coding sequence is TGTGCCAGCAGCGTAAGCGACGGAACCTACGAGCAGTACTTC. This gives the protein CASSVSDGTYEQYF. The chain joins TRBV9 to TRBJ2-7; D not certain. V gave up 1 base and J gave up 2 bases, with 10 bases separating them. Germline CDR1 SGDLS, CDR2 YYNGEE. The CDR3 runs 14 residues.

CDR3 DNA sequence: TGTGCCAGCAGCTTAGCGACGCATGAGCAGTTCTTC. Protein sequence: CASSLATHEQFF. The chain employs TRBV7-9 and TRBJ2-1; D is uncertain. Germline V gene sequence: CDR1 SEHNR, CDR2 FQNEAQ (reference sequence). The V and J ends lost 0 bases and 8 bases respectively, with 5 bases between them. The CDR3 is made up of 12 amino acids.

The chain combines TRBV15 with TRBJ2-7; no clear D. CDR3 length: 15 residues. V lost 0 bases, J lost 5 bases, and 14 bases lay in between. Germline lookup yields CDR1 LNHNV and CDR2 YYDKDF (reference sequence). The chain's CDR3 is CATSRDGGLIHEQYF. In nucleotides, the CDR3 is TGTGCCACCAGCAGAGACGGCGGATTGATCCACGAGCAGTACTTC. The entire variable domain, with the rest obtained from reference TRBV15 and TRBJ2-7, is as follows: DAMVIQNPRYQVTQFGKPVTLSCSQTLNHNVMYWYQQKSSQAPKLLFHYYDKDFNNEADTPDNFQSRRPNTSFCFLDIRSPGLGDTAMYLCATSRDGGLIHEQYFGPGTRLTVT.

This sequence joins TRBV7-3 and TRBJ2-2; no clear D gene. Trimming stripped 1 base from V and 3 bases from J, with 6 bases between. The CDR3 totals 14 residues. Germline V gene sequence: CDR1 SGHTA, CDR2 FQGTGA. The CDR3 protein is CASSLSSYTGELFF. CDR3 bases: TGTGCCAGCAGCTTAAGTAGTTACACCGGGGAGCTGTTTTTT. Supplemented by reference TRBV7-3 and TRBJ2-2, the full variable domain reads GAGVSQTPSNKVTEKGKYVELRCDPISGHTALYWYRQSLGQGPEFLIYFQGTGAADDSGLPNDRFFAVRPEGSVSTLKIQRTERGDSAVYLCASSLSSYTGELFFGEGSRLTVL.

V usage is TRBV7-9 and J usage is TRBJ1-1; D remains ambiguous. CDR3 length equals 16 residues. Trimming removed 1 base from V and 8 bases from J, with 20 bases in between. The germline CDR1 and CDR2 sequences are SEHNR and FQNEAQ (reference sequence). Here the CDR3 reads CASSLDLEWFMAEAFF. The DNA of the CDR3 is TGTGCCAGCAGCTTAGATCTGGAGTGGTTTATGGCCGAAGCTTTCTTT.

The chain carries TRBV6-5 and TRBJ1-4, with D unresolved. The germline gives CDR1 MNHEY, CDR2 SVGAGI. This CDR3 is built from 14 residues. With 6 bases removed from V and 3 bases from J, the gap between germline ends came to 11 bases. In nucleotides, the CDR3 is TGTGCCAGCAGCCCCGTTGGAGCTAATGAAAAACTGTTTTTT. The encoded protein is CASSPVGANEKLFF.

The table lists this clone with many counts. This chain uses TRBV7-8 with TRBJ2-2; D might be TRBD2 (6 bases). Germline CDR1 SGHVS, CDR2 FQNEAQ. The CDR3 consists of 17 residues. With 1 base removed from V and 6 bases from J, the gap between germline ends came to 18 bases. CDR3 coding DNA: TGTGCCAGCAGCTTAGTGCGGGGCAGACAGTTGGCCGGGGAGCTGTTTTTT. Translated, it gives CASSLVRGRQLAGELFF.

V usage is TRBV6-1 and J usage is TRBJ2-7; 9 nucleotides align to TRBD1. Germline lookup yields CDR1 MNHNS and CDR2 SASEGT. This CDR3 spans 18 amino acids. The V gene end was trimmed by 0 bases and the J gene end by 5 bases; junction bases not matched to a gene: 14. CDR3 protein: CASSEASWGQGSSNEQYF. CDR3 coding DNA: TGTGCCAGCAGTGAAGCGTCGTGGGGACAGGGATCATCTAACGAGCAGTACTTC.

V and J are TRBV6-5 and TRBJ2-7; maybe TRBD1 (7 bases). The V gene lost 2 bases and the J gene lost 4 bases, with 15 bases spanning the gap. CDR1 and CDR2 (germline): MNHEY, SVGAGI. The CDR3 totals 15 residues. Written as DNA, the CDR3 is TGTGCCAGCAGTTACCTGGAGGGGGCGGGATACGAGCAGTACTTC. Amino acids: CASSYLEGAGYEQYF.

The chain employs TRBV4-3 and TRBJ1-2; no clear D. This CDR3 contains 13 residues. The V end lost 4 bases, the J end lost 3 bases, and 9 bases lay between the germline ends. The germline V gene has CDR1 LGHNA and CDR2 YSLEER. The chain's CDR3 is CASSPQKDYGYTF. The CDR3 DNA reads TGCGCCAGCAGCCCCCAGAAAGACTATGGCTACACCTTC.

The sample holds one count of this clone. The chain has TRBV19 and TRBJ2-1; 12 nucleotides agree with TRBD2. CDR1 is LNHDA, CDR2 SQIVND, per germline (reference sequence). V dropped 7 bases and J dropped 10; count of bases not matched to a gene: 11. This CDR3 region has 15 residues. Here the CDR3 reads CASNSGTSGWGEQFF. The CDR3, as DNA: TGTGCCAGTAATTCCGGGACTAGCGGGTGGGGGGAGCAGTTCTTC.

This chain connects TRBV7-9 to TRBJ1-1; D is undetermined. Germline assignment: CDR1 SEHNR and CDR2 FQNEAQ (reference sequence). The CDR3 runs 11 residues. With 7 bases removed from V and 3 bases from J, the gap between germline ends came to 6 bases. CDR3 in amino acids: CASIKYTEAFF. DNA for the CDR3: TGTGCCAGCATCAAATACACTGAAGCTTTCTTT.

The V and J genes are TRBV19 and TRBJ2-1; D unclear. Trimming took off 7 bases at V and 4 bases at J, with 17 bases between the two ends. This CDR3 has 15 amino acids. Germline lookup yields CDR1 LNHDA and CDR2 SQIVND (reference sequence). The CDR3, as DNA: TGTGCCAGTACTCAGGACGGATCCCTTTACAATGAGCAGTTCTTC. Amino acids: CASTQDGSLYNEQFF.

This clone counts as medium-sized. The V and J genes are TRBV7-6 and TRBJ2-3; maybe TRBD2 (5 bases). Trimming cost V 1 base and J 4 bases, with 12 bases left between them. CDR1 SGHVS and CDR2 FNYEAQ come from the germline V gene. This CDR3 spans 15 amino acids. The CDR3 protein is CASSLEAEDADTQYF. The CDR3 DNA follows: TGTGCCAGCAGCTTAGAGGCGGAGGATGCAGATACGCAGTATTTT. The full variable domain, in which reference TRBV7-6 and TRBJ2-3 provide the parts outside the CDR3, is GAGVSQSPRYKVTKRGQDVALRCDPISGHVSLYWYRQALGQGPEFLTYFNYEAQQDKSGLPNDRFSAERPEGSISTLTIQRTEQRDSAMYRCASSLEAEDADTQYFGPGTRLTVL.

The chain uses TRBV6-5 and TRBJ2-7, with D tentatively TRBD1 (6 bases). Germline-derived CDR1 and CDR2 are MNHEY and SVGAGI. This CDR3 is 13 amino acids long. V was pared by 3 bases and J by 6 bases, with 12 bases between. The CDR3 coding sequence is TGTGCCAGCAGTTATGGGGACACGGCCGAGCAGTACTTC. It specifies CASSYGDTAEQYF.

The chain combines TRBV30 with TRBJ2-3; 8 nucleotides line up with TRBD2. The germline V gene encodes CDR1 GTSNPN and CDR2 SVGIG (reference sequence). CDR3 length: 15 residues. Germline trimming cut 0 bases from V and 2 bases from J; bases unmatched to any gene: 4. This CDR3 reads CAWSVLADFTDTQYF. Here the CDR3 DNA reads TGTGCCTGGAGTGTACTAGCGGATTTCACAGATACGCAGTATTTT.

The chain carries TRBV28 and TRBJ2-1; the D gene is possibly TRBD1 (5 bases). Germline CDR1 and CDR2: MDHEN and SYDVKM. The CDR3 is 15 amino acids. V was trimmed by 9 bases and J by 2 bases, leaving 17 bases between them. CDR3 residues: CASRQIPKAYNEQFF. The DNA of the CDR3 is TGTGCCAGTCGACAGATCCCGAAGGCCTACAATGAGCAGTTCTTC.

The CDR3 is CASSLDLKQGAYEQYF. DNA of the CDR3: TGTGCCAGCAGCTTAGATCTGAAACAGGGGGCCTACGAGCAGTACTTC. The rearrangement joins TRBV7-9 to TRBJ2-7; 8 positions agree with TRBD1. J gave up 2 bases and V 1 base, and 7 bases lay outside the gene matches. The CDR3 consists of 16 residues. Germline V CDR1 and CDR2: SEHNR, FQNEAQ (reference sequence).

The chain employs TRBV19 and TRBJ2-1; 9 bases match TRBD2. In germline, CDR1 is LNHDA, CDR2 SQIVND (reference sequence). The CDR3 consists of 12 residues. V lost 8 bases to trimming and J lost 8 bases; unmatched junction nucleotides: 4. CDR3 DNA sequence: TGTGCCAGTTCTAGCGGGATCCATGAGCAGTTCTTC. Amino acid sequence: CASSSGIHEQFF.

V gene TRBV5-6 combines with J gene TRBJ2-1; D tentatively reads TRBD1 or TRBD2 (5 bases each). Germline values: CDR1 SGHDT, CDR2 YYEEEE. The CDR3 is 16 residues long. Trimming cost V 1 base and J 7 bases, with 18 bases left between them. The CDR3 spells CASSLMGESKGNEQFF. The DNA for the CDR3 is TGTGCCAGCAGCTTGATGGGAGAGTCAAAGGGGAATGAGCAGTTCTTC.

Here the CDR3 DNA reads TGTGCCAGCAGCTCCGTCCGGGACAGGGCCCACAAGCAGTACTTC. Translation: CASSSVRDRAHKQYF. The chain recombines TRBV7-9 with TRBJ2-7, with 9 bases fitting TRBD1. The CDR3 sequence is 15 residues long. Germline V gives CDR1 SEHNR, CDR2 FQNEAQ (reference sequence). V lost 4 bases to trimming and J lost 8 bases; unmatched junction nucleotides: 12.